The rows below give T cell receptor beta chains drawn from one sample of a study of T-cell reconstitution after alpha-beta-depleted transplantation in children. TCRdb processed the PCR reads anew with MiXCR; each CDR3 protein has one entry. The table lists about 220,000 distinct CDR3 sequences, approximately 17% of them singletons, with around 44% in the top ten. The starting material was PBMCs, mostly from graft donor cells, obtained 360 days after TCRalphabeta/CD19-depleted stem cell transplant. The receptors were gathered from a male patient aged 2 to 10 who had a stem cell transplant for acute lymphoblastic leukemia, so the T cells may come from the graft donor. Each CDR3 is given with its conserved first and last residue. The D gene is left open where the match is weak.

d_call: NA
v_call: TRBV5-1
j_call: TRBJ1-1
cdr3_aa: CASSLGGFNTEAFF

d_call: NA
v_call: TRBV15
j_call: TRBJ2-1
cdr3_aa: CATRQAPYNEQFF

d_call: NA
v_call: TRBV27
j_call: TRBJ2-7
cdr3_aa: CASSFFGSYEQYF

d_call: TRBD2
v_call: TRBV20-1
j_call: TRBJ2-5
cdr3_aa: CSARDPGRGFQETQYF

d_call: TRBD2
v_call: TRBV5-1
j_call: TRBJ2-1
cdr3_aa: CASSWTSGNNEQFF

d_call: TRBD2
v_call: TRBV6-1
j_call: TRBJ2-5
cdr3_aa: CASSKLAGGPETQYF

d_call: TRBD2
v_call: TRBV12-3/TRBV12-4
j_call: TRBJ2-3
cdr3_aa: CASSSTLPLTSSGGTDTEYF

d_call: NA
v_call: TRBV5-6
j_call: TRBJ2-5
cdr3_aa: CASSRAETQYF

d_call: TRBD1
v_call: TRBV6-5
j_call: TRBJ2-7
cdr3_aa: CASAPTGSRYEQYF

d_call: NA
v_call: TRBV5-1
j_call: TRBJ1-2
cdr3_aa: CASSRGDGYGYTF

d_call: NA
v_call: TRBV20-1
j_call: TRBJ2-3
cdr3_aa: CSAWTGDTDTQYF

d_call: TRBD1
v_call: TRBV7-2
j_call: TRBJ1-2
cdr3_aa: CASSSPGTGKGYTF

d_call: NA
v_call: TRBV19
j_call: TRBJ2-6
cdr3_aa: CASSPLHSGANVLTF

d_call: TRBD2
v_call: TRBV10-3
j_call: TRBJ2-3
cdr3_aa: CAISEGLAGPDTQYF

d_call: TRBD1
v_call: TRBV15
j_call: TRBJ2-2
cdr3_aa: CATSRDRGQGTGELFF

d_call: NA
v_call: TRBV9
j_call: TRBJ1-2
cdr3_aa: CASSVVTGNYGYTF

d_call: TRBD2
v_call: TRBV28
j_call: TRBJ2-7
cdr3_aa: CAIGGAGDISYEQYF

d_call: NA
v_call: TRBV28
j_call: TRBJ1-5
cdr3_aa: CASSFYRIRNQPQHF

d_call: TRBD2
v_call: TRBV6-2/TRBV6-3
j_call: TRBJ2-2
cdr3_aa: CASSYSKFLLMWSGEITGELFF

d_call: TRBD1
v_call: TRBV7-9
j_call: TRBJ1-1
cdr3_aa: CASSLEGDSEAFF

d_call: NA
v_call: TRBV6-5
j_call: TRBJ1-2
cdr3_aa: CASSYTPLEGYTF

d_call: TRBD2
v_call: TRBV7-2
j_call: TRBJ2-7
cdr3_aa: CASSSHELAGILFEQYF

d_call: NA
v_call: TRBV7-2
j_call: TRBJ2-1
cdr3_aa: CASSLALVLNEQFF

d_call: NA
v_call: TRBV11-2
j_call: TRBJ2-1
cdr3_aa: CASSSNWNEQFF

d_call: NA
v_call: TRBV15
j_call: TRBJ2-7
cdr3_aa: CATSRDLTGTYEQYF

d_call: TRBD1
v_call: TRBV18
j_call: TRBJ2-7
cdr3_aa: CASSPSETGFAYEQYF

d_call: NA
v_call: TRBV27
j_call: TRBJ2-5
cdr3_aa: CASSLSSVRSHSGSQYF

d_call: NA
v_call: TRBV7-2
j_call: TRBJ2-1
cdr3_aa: CASSWNEQFF

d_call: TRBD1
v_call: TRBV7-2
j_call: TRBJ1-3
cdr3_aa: CASSSDRGSGNTIYF

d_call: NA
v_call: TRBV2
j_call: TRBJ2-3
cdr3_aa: CASSERTVGLSQSGTDTQYF

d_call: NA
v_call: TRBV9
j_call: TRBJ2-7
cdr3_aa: CASSVAFGQSYEQYF

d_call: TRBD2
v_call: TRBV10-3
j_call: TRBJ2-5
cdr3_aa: CATGLAGGETQYF

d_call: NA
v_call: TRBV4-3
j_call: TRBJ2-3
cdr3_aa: CASSQVRGGGTDTQYF

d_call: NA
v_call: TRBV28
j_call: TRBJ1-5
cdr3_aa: CASSLMGRRKPQHF

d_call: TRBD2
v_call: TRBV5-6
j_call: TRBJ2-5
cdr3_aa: CASSLLAGAQETQYF

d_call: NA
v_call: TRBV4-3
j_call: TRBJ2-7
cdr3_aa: CASSPQMPASYEQYF

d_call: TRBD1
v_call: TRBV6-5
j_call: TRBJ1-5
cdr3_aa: CASSSRGQGSNQPQHF